This T cell receptor (beta chain) was sequenced in a study of blood T cell repertoires in COVID-19. A Seattle source enrolled patients during active infection and followed them longitudinally. The count of this clone is one. Per the authors' pipeline: Scientists estimated how many nucleated cells there were by amplifying reference gene primers. The method was immunoSEQ multiplex PCR; TCRdb's version includes in-frame clones alone and lacks a portion of them. That table supplies the V and J calls and clone size; D and trimming were determined from the DNA. The table includes roughly 250,000 clones, 86% detected once. The CDR3 has 17 residues. The ends were cut back, 3 bases at V and 3 bases at J, with 20 bases in the middle. Germline CDR1 and CDR2: KGHDR and SFDVKD.

Sequencing was performed on peripheral blood. V and J are TRBV24-1 and TRBJ2-7; the D gene is possibly TRBD1 (6 bases). This receptor was obtained from a woman aged 25 to 39 with COVID-19, enrolled during active disease. CDR3 nucleotides: TGTGCCACCAGTGATCCCCAGGGGCCCCCAGATCGCTACGAGCAGTACTTC. It is translated as CATSDPQGPPDRYEQYF.